This T cell receptor beta chain was observed in a study of blood T cell repertoires in COVID-19. Study in general: From the United States, Italy and Spain came samples of acute and convalescent COVID-19. PBMCs, B-cell-depleted T cells, or T cells were the source of the cDNA or gDNA that made up the material.

Germline V gene data show CDR1 as MNHEY and CDR2 as SMNVEV (reference sequence). Trimming cost V 3 bases and J 3 bases, with 6 bases left between them. The CDR3 has 14 residues. Original methodology: Amplified reference gene primers provided the basis for estimating nucleated cell counts. Sequenced by immunoSEQ multiplex PCR; TCRdb stores in-frame clones only, minus some. Clonal size and the V and J genes are those of that table, whereas D and trimming came from the DNA. In the table there are about 60,000 clones, roughly 90% of which are singletons. The rearrangement links TRBV27 to TRBJ1-6, with D possibly matching TRBD1 (6 bases). The source material was peripheral blood. This receptor was identified in a man between 65 and 85 years old with acute or convalescent COVID-19. The CDR3 region has the DNA TGTGCCAGCAGTTTCAGGGGCTATAATTCACCCCTCCACTTT. It yields the protein CASSFRGYNSPLHF.